Below, 24 T cell receptor beta chains from the same sample are listed, as sequenced in a study of blood T cell repertoires in COVID-19. Profiled with immunoSEQ multiplex PCR; TCRdb holds only in-frame clones, not every one. The top ten clones hold 0.8% to 0.9% of a sample with roughly 480,000 clones, 89% of them seen once. Sequenced: peripheral blood. All receptors come from a man aged 18 to 30 with COVID-19, enrolled during active disease.

The rearrangement joins TRBV2 to TRBJ1-1; the D gene is possibly TRBD1 (5 bases). Germline V gene sequence: CDR1 SNHLY, CDR2 FYNNEI. This CDR3 is 13 amino acids long. V lost 6 bases, J lost 3 bases, and 11 bases lay in between. CDR3 DNA sequence: TGTGCCAGCAGGGAGCAGGGTCACACTGAAGCTTTCTTT. Protein: CASREQGHTEAFF.

V and J are TRBV6-4 and TRBJ2-2; 8 bases match TRBD1. Germline values: CDR1 MRHNA, CDR2 SNTAGT. This CDR3 region has 14 residues. V lost 10 bases to trimming and J lost 2 bases; unmatched junction nucleotides: 6. CDR3 in amino acids: CAIGTGVNTGELFF. CDR3 nucleotide sequence: TGTGCCATCGGGACAGGTGTTAACACCGGGGAGCTGTTTTTT.

V and J are TRBV2 and TRBJ2-5; D possibly corresponds to TRBD2 (6 bases). Trimming cost V 0 bases and J 4 bases, with 6 bases left between them. The CDR3 spans 13 residues. Germline-derived CDR1 and CDR2 are SNHLY and FYNNEI. CDR3 nucleotide sequence: TGTGCCAGCAGTGAAGCGCGGGGAGAGACCCAGTACTTC. Its translation: CASSEARGETQYF.

V gene TRBV15 combines with J gene TRBJ1-2, with a possible D match to TRBD1 (5 bases). The germline V gene has CDR1 LNHNV and CDR2 YYDKDF (reference sequence). V was pared by 5 bases and J by 4 bases, with 17 bases between. CDR3 length: 15 residues. The DNA of the CDR3 is TGTGCCACCAGCCTGACAGACCCCTTGAGCTATGGCTACACCTTC. This translates into CATSLTDPLSYGYTF.

This chain uses TRBV5-1 with TRBJ2-1; D gene ambiguous. There are 11 residues in the CDR3. The V end lost 5 bases, the J end lost 10 bases, and 10 bases lay between the germline ends. Germline values: CDR1 SGHRS, CDR2 YFSETQ. The CDR3 protein is CASSREEEQFF. CDR3 in DNA: TGCGCCAGCAGTCGTGAGGAGGAGCAGTTCTTC.

This chain links TRBV5-1 with TRBJ2-3, with 13 positions matching TRBD2. This CDR3 comprises 16 residues. Germline CDR1 is SGHRS and CDR2 is YFSETQ. J was trimmed by 3 bases and V by 3 bases; bases with no gene match: 4. CDR3 sequence: CASSSGTSGNTDTQYF. In nucleotides, the CDR3 is TGCGCCAGCAGCTCGGGGACTAGCGGGAATACAGATACGCAGTATTTT.

The chain employs TRBV29-1 and TRBJ2-7; D remains unclear. CDR1 SQVTM and CDR2 ANQGSEA come from the germline V gene. V shed 4 bases and J shed 0 bases, with 10 bases lying between them. This CDR3 has 13 amino acids. CDR3 in DNA: TGCAGCGTTGCTCTACAGAACTCCTACGAGCAGTACTTC. It is translated as CSVALQNSYEQYF.

This sequence joins TRBV9 and TRBJ2-2; 7 bases align to TRBD2. V trimming: 5 bases; J trimming: 4 bases; junction bases outside the gene matches: 8. Looked up from germline, CDR1 is SGDLS and CDR2 is YYNGEE. This CDR3 region has 15 residues. For the CDR3, the DNA is TGTGCCAGCAGAGTTCTAGCGGAGGGCACCGGGGAGCTGTTTTTT. This codes for CASRVLAEGTGELFF. The whole variable domain, remainder taken from reference TRBV9 and TRBJ2-2, is DSGVTQTPKHLITATGQRVTLRCSPRSGDLSVYWYQQSLDQGLQFLIQYYNGEERAKGNILERFSAQQFPDLHSELNLSSLELGDSALYFCASRVLAEGTGELFFGEGSRLTVL.

This clone was detected once. The chain is built from TRBV5-4 and TRBJ2-5; 9 bases fit TRBD2. The CDR3 covers 18 residues. V lost 4 bases to trimming and J lost 5 bases; unmatched junction nucleotides: 18. CDR1 SGHNT and CDR2 YYREEE come from the germline V gene (reference sequence). The CDR3 sequence is CASSRRGGGAPRQETQYF. The DNA for the CDR3 is TGTGCCAGCAGCCGGCGGGGCGGGGGGGCCCCGAGACAGGAGACCCAGTACTTC.

There are a few counts of this clone. The J gene is TRBJ1-5, the V gene TRBV15; 12 nucleotides align to TRBD1. V lost 6 bases, J lost 6 bases, and 12 bases stayed unmatched. Germline CDR1 and CDR2: LNHNV and YYDKDF (reference sequence). This CDR3 spans 17 amino acids. In DNA form, the CDR3 reads TGTGCCACCAGTACGGGACAGGGGGCTGTAAGGCGTCAGCCCCAGCATTTT. It specifies CATSTGQGAVRRQPQHF.

The chain uses TRBV7-2 and TRBJ2-1, with 11 bases aligning to TRBD2. Germline V gene sequence: CDR1 SGHTA, CDR2 FQGNSA. CDR3 size: 15 residues. V trimming: 4 bases; J trimming: 4 bases; junction bases outside the gene matches: 3. The CDR3 nucleotides read TGTGCCAGCAGCTCGACTAGCGGGGCGTACAATGAGCAGTTCTTC. Its protein product is CASSSTSGAYNEQFF.

This clone was found a few times. This chain connects TRBV28 to TRBJ1-2; 8 bases line up with TRBD1. Germline CDR1 reads MDHEN; CDR2 reads SYDVKM. This CDR3 is built from 13 residues. V lost 7 bases to trimming and J lost 5 bases; unmatched junction nucleotides: 6. The CDR3 DNA sequence: TGTGCCAGCAAAGTACAGGGGGGGTATGGCTACACCTTC. The encoded protein is CASKVQGGYGYTF.

The chain recombines TRBV5-4 with TRBJ2-3; D gene ambiguous. V lost 4 bases, J lost 1 base, and 4 bases lay in between. The CDR3 covers 12 residues. Germline values: CDR1 SGHNT, CDR2 YYREEE (reference sequence). The CDR3 sequence: CASSPGTDTQYF. CDR3 bases: TGTGCCAGCAGCCCGGGCACAGATACGCAGTATTTT.

The V and J genes are TRBV6-5 and TRBJ1-6; 7 positions match TRBD1. The germline CDR1 and CDR2 sequences are MNHEY and SVGAGI. The V and J ends lost 7 bases and 7 bases, in that order; junction bases with no gene match: 10. There are 15 residues in the CDR3. CDR3 DNA: TGTGCCAGCACCCTAGGGGGCAGAGGGAATTCACCCCTCCACTTT. It is translated as CASTLGGRGNSPLHF.

This clone was counted a few times. The rearrangement joins TRBV4-2 to TRBJ2-2; D possibly corresponds to TRBD2 (6 bases). Trimming took off 1 base at V and 7 bases at J, with 13 bases between the two ends. The CDR3 has 15 residues. From germline, CDR1 is LGHNA and CDR2 YNFKEQ. The CDR3 DNA is TGTGCCAGCAGCCAAGCGAGACTAGAGATCGGGGAGCTGTTTTTT. It is translated as CASSQARLEIGELFF.

The chain carries TRBV5-4 and TRBJ2-7; TRBD1 matches 10 bases. This CDR3 has 15 residues. Germline CDR1 is SGHNT and CDR2 is YYREEE (reference sequence). J lost 2 bases, V lost 4 bases, and 6 bases had no gene match. In DNA form, the CDR3 reads TGTGCCAGCAGCGTAGATGGGACAGGGGCCTACGAGCAGTACTTC. This translates into CASSVDGTGAYEQYF.

This chain joins TRBV19 and TRBJ2-7; maybe TRBD2 (5 bases). Trimming left V 3 bases short and J 3 bases short, with 6 bases between. The length of the CDR3 is 12 residues. CDR1 is LNHDA and CDR2 is SQIVND in the germline V gene (reference sequence). The CDR3 reads CASSIAGYEQYF. CDR3 nucleotides: TGTGCCAGTAGTATTGCGGGCTACGAGCAGTACTTC.

J is TRBJ1-2 and V is TRBV24-1; 9 positions agree with TRBD1. CDR1 is KGHDR, CDR2 SFDVKD, per germline. V was pared by 3 bases and J by 5 bases, with 3 bases of the junction left unmatched. This CDR3 contains 14 residues. The CDR3 coding sequence is TGTGCCACCAGTGATCAGGACAGGGGATATGGCTACACCTTC. As protein: CATSDQDRGYGYTF.

The chain couples TRBV3-1 (or the pseudogene TRBV3-2) to TRBJ1-6; unclear D gene. V lost 6 bases, J lost 8 bases, and 14 bases lay in between. CDR1 LGHDT and CDR2 YNNKEL come from the germline V gene (reference sequence). The CDR3 sequence is 14 residues long. The CDR3 region is CASSLSEGHSPLHF. CDR3 coding DNA: TGTGCCAGCAGTCTGAGCGAGGGTCATTCACCCCTCCACTTT.

This clone was observed a handful of times. The V gene is TRBV5-1, the J gene TRBJ2-7; 11 bases line up with TRBD2. CDR1 SGHRS and CDR2 YFSETQ come from the germline V gene. The ends lost 4 bases at V and 3 bases at J; junction bases unmatched: 9. The CDR3 spans 16 residues. The CDR3 bases are TGCGCCAGCAGCCCTCGCTCCGGGACTAGCGGCTACGAGCAGTACTTC. It translates to CASSPRSGTSGYEQYF.

The chain is built from TRBV27 and TRBJ1-6; D gene ambiguous. The CDR3 totals 16 residues. V was trimmed by 5 bases and J by 0 bases, leaving 11 bases between them. Per the germline V gene, CDR1 is MNHEY and CDR2 is SMNVEV (reference sequence). This CDR3 is CASSAVYSSYNSPLHF. The CDR3 DNA is TGTGCCAGCAGTGCTGTTTATAGCTCCTATAATTCACCCCTCCACTTT.

This chain links TRBV5-1 with TRBJ1-6; D is uncertain. Trimming cost V 4 bases and J 0 bases, with 2 bases left between them. The CDR3 is made up of 13 amino acids. Germline V gives CDR1 SGHRS, CDR2 YFSETQ. CDR3 bases: TGCGCCAGCAGCCTCTCCTATAATTCACCCCTCCACTTT. As protein: CASSLSYNSPLHF.

The chain employs TRBV28 and TRBJ1-2; D is perhaps TRBD1 (5 bases). The length of the CDR3 is 13 residues. Germline-derived CDR1 and CDR2 are MDHEN and SYDVKM. V lost 6 bases to trimming and J lost 4 bases, with 12 bases between them. CDR3 amino acids: CASSRQKPYGYTF. The CDR3 DNA sequence: TGTGCCAGCAGCCGACAGAAACCCTATGGCTACACCTTC.

This clone appeared once. J is TRBJ1-2 and V is TRBV15; maybe TRBD1 (5 bases). The ends were cut back, 11 bases at V and 1 base at J, with 17 bases in the middle. The CDR3 spans 14 residues. CDR1 LNHNV and CDR2 YYDKDF come from the germline V gene (reference sequence). The CDR3 spells CARSGDTINYGYTF. DNA for the CDR3: TGTGCCCGGTCGGGGGATACTATTAACTATGGCTACACCTTC. Using reference TRBV15 and TRBJ1-2 for the parts outside the CDR3, the full variable domain is DAMVIQNPRYQVTQFGKPVTLSCSQTLNHNVMYWYQQKSSQAPKLLFHYYDKDFNNEADTPDNFQSRRPNTSFCFLDIRSPGLGDTAMYLCARSGDTINYGYTFGSGTRLTVV.